Given below is one TCR beta chain in context. Its specificity is unknown. Profiling relied on immunoSEQ multiplex PCR, and the TCRdb table lists in-frame clones only, not all of them. Of some 90,000 clones listed, 91% are singletons. V lost 0 bases and J 6 bases, leaving 11 bases between the germline ends. This CDR3 contains 15 residues. CDR1 is MGHRA, CDR2 YSYEKL, per germline. The data derive from a study of T cell responses to AZD1222 COVID-19 vaccine. Broader study findings: Spike-wide coverage was observed for vaccine-associated CD4 TCRs, with dominant responses at 160-218 and 743-854. Donors in the cohort were predominantly white British and more often female, and clonal diversity was possibly underestimated. Nearly half of spike-specific TCRs reportedly target unmutated variant regions.

This chain links TRBV4-1 with TRBJ1-4; tentatively, D is TRBD1 (5 bases). This receptor was taken from an adult in good health. The sample in question was peripheral blood, obtained on day 0 of MenACWY control vaccination. This CDR3 reads CASSQDGRGDEKLFF. CDR3 bases: TGCGCCAGCAGCCAAGATGGGCGGGGGGATGAAAAACTGTTTTTT.